Sequencing of this T cell receptor (beta chain) was carried out in a study of PD-1 blockade in classical Hodgkin lymphoma. The CDR3 extends over 17 amino acids. In germline, CDR1 is SGHAT, CDR2 FQNNGV. After removal of 2 bases from V and 4 bases from J, the junction contained 11 bases not matched to a gene. Study-wide results and limits: A reduction in baseline TCR diversity was reportedly seen in newly diagnosed patients relative to healthy donors. Sources of repertoire differences remain undefined, possibly disease activity or prior therapy. Researchers reported that CD4+ TCR diversity, though not CD8+, rose significantly by C4D1.

Produced via immunoSEQ multiplex PCR; TCRdb's table is partial and in-frame only. The sample contains roughly 100,000 clones, around 90% of which appear only once. The sample's time point: cycle 4 day 1 (C4D1), after five to seven weeks of nivolumab. No patient escaped relapse after autologous stem cell transplantation, and brentuximab vedotin exposure varied. Best response was recorded as complete response, partial response or progressive disease. As regards this clone: The antigen is undetermined.

The clonotype was recovered from a human donor with classical Hodgkin lymphoma. Specimen: peripheral blood mononuclear cells (PBMCs), collected before the fourth cycle of nivolumab. The V call is TRBV11-2, the J call TRBJ2-3; 8 positions agree with TRBD2. The CDR3 loop is CASSLFVSGRGADTQYF. The CDR3 nucleotides read TGTGCCAGCAGCTTATTTGTAAGCGGGAGAGGGGCAGATACGCAGTATTTT.